This T cell receptor beta chain was profiled in a study of breast tumors, draining lymph nodes, adjacent tissues. Findings of the study overall: Tumor TCR diversity was below lymph nodes but above nontumor tissue. Luminal-like breast cancer showed significantly greater tumor-nontumor repertoire similarity than basal-like breast cancer did. Tumor T cell lymph node origin was a supported hypothesis, not proven. Data fit most tumor T cells coming from lymph node, expanding in tumor.

One entry per CDR3 protein, called by TCRdb with MiXCR from the multiplex PCR reads. Here the sample spans roughly 260,000 distinct CDR3 sequences, around 31% being singletons. Comment on this clonotype: Its specificity is not known.

The ends lost 4 bases at V and 8 bases at J; junction bases unmatched: 21. The CDR3 extends over 20 amino acids. The germline CDR1 and CDR2 sequences are MDHEN and SYDVKM. Axillary draining lymph nodes of breast cancer patients supplied the node samples. The rearrangement uses TRBV28 and TRBJ2-3, with 13 nucleotides matching TRBD2. Input material: axillary lymph node tissue. This clonotype originated in a female donor with breast cancer. Some clones in this sample may be carry-over from other donors' samples. The CDR3 DNA reads as TGTGCCAGCAGTTCAACCGGGACTAGCGGGGATCTACTTGGGGAGTTTACGCAGTATTTT. Protein product: CASSSTGTSGDLLGEFTQYF.